This T cell receptor beta chain was sequenced in a study of T cell repertoires in cytomegalovirus infection. TCRdb re-called the reads through MiXCR, storing one row per CDR3 protein. The sample carries about 830,000 distinct CDR3 sequences, around a third recorded once. Notes on this clonotype: The antigen remains undetermined.

This CDR3 contains 10 residues. Per germline, CDR1 DFQATT and CDR2 SNEGSKA (reference sequence). The V gene lost 6 bases and the J gene lost 8 bases, with 8 bases spanning the gap. This TCR came from a human donor in good health (CMV status not recorded). Some clones in this sample may be carry-over from other donors' samples. The chain couples TRBV20-1 to TRBJ2-1; D is unclear. The source material was cultured CD8+ T cells from PBMCs, sampled from culture after CMV antigen stimulation. CDR3 coding DNA: TGCAGTGCCTTAAGCTATGAGCAGTTCTTC. Its protein product is CSALSYEQFF.